This T cell receptor beta chain is from a study of T cells after somatic rescue of genetic block. Some clones are missing from TCRdb's copy, which holds only in-frame ones; the method was immunoSEQ multiplex PCR. The sample lists 70,000 or so clones, approximately 90% occurring once. Germline V gene lookup returns CDR1 MNHEY and CDR2 SVGAGI. The CDR3 consists of 14 residues. Between the trimmed V and J ends, which lost 2 bases and 7 bases, there was a span of 12 bases. This clonotype originated in a middle-aged man. The sequenced sample was peripheral blood mononuclear cells (PBMCs). The rearrangement uses TRBV6-5 and TRBJ1-5, with no clear D. The CDR3 protein is CASSYTRADQPQHF. The CDR3 coding sequence is TGTGCCAGCAGTTACACAAGGGCAGACCAGCCCCAGCATTTT.